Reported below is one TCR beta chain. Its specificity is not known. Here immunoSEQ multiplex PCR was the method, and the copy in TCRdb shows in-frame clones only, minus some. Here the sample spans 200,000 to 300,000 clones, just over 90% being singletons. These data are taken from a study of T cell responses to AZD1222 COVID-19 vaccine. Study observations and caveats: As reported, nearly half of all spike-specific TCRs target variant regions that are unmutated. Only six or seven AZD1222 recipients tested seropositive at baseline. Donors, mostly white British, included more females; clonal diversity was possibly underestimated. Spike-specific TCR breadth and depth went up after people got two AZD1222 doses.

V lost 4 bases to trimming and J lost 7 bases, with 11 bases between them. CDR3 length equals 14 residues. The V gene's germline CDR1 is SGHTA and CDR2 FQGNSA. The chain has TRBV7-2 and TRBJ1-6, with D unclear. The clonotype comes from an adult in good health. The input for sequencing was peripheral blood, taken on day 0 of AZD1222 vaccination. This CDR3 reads CASSSGPRNSPLHF. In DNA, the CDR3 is TGTGCCAGCAGCTCGGGCCCCCGCAATTCACCCCTCCACTTT.